These T cell receptor beta chains were read from a single sample in a study of radiotherapy plus CTLA-4 blockade in lung cancer. The assay was immunoSEQ multiplex PCR, and TCRdb's table has in-frame clones only and misses some. The table has about 88,000 clones, around 72% seen once. The specimen was peripheral blood, collected from a patient treated with radiotherapy plus ipilimumab. The receptors derive from a human donor with non-small cell lung cancer that progressed on radiotherapy plus ipilimumab. Both conserved end residues are part of each CDR3. A D gene is named only where the DNA matches it firmly. Clone size is not always given. Where it is, it says once, few, many or a class for expanded clones.

d_call j_call v_call clone_size cdr3_nt cdr3_aa
TRBD1 TRBJ1-6 TRBV6-5 . TGTGCCAGCAGATACAGGGGAAATTCACCCCTCCACTTT CASRYRGNSPLHF
TRBD1 TRBJ1-3 TRBV9 . TGTGCCAGCAGCGCCCGGACAGGGGGTGGAAACACCATATATTTT CASSARTGGGNTIYF
. TRBJ2-7 TRBV4-1 . TGCGCCAGCAGCCAAGATCGGGGAGGCTACGAGCAGTACTTC CASSQDRGGYEQYF
TRBD1 TRBJ1-2 TRBV28 . TGTGCCAGCAGTCGACCCGGGACAGGGGTGACTTTGAACTATGGCTACACCTTC CASSRPGTGVTLNYGYTF
TRBD1 TRBJ2-1 TRBV28 few TGTGCCAGCAGTTTACCTTCCGGGACAGGGGGAAACAATGAGCAGTTCTTC CASSLPSGTGGNNEQFF
. TRBJ2-1 TRBV11-2 . TGTGCCAGCAGCTTAGGCAGGGGCCTCAGTGAGCAGTTCTTC CASSLGRGLSEQFF
TRBD2 TRBJ2-5 TRBV9 . TGTGCCAGCAGCGTGGGGACTAGCTCGGAGACCCAGTACTTC CASSVGTSSETQYF
TRBD1 TRBJ2-6 TRBV9 once TGTGCCAGCAGCGCAGGGACAGGGGGCTCTGGGGCCAACGTCCTGACTTTC CASSAGTGGSGANVLTF
. TRBJ2-7 TRBV27 . TGTGCCAGCAGTTGGGGAAGCCCCTACGAGCAGTACTTC CASSWGSPYEQYF
. TRBJ1-6 TRBV19 . TGTGCCAGTAGTCCCACGGGACCGCTTAATTCACCCCTCCACTTT CASSPTGPLNSPLHF
. TRBJ1-2 TRBV28 . TGTGCCAGCAGTTTATTCGGAGAAGTGGGCTACACCTTC CASSLFGEVGYTF
TRBD1 TRBJ2-3 TRBV6-4 . TGTGCCAGCAGTGACTCGACAGGGGGCGCAGATACGCAGTATTTT CASSDSTGGADTQYF
TRBD2 TRBJ2-1 TRBV5-1 . TGCGCCAGCAGCTCTAGCGGGGAAACCCGCAATGAGCAGTTCTTC CASSSSGETRNEQFF
TRBD1 TRBJ1-1 TRBV6-1 few TGTGCCAGCAGTGAAGCTATGGGACAGTTACACGATGAAGCTTTCTTT CASSEAMGQLHDEAFF
. TRBJ1-5 TRBV4-1 . TGCGCCAGCGGAAACAATCAGCCCCAGCATTTT CASGNNQPQHF
. TRBJ1-4 TRBV11-3 . TGTGCCAGCAGCTTAGGTGGGGGGTGGTCTTATAATGAAAAACTGTTTTTT CASSLGGGWSYNEKLFF
. TRBJ2-7 TRBV15 . TGTGCCACCAGCAGATCCGGGACGGACCTGAATCCGTACTTC CATSRSGTDLNPYF
. TRBJ2-3 TRBV27 . TGTGCCAGCAGCCGAGGGGGGTTCCCAGATACGCAGTATTTT CASSRGGFPDTQYF
. TRBJ2-7 TRBV4-3 few TGCGCCAGCAGCCAAGGTGGCAGGGGCTACGAGCAGTACTTC CASSQGGRGYEQYF
. TRBJ2-7 TRBV4-3 . TGCGCCAGCAGCCAAGAAGGGGGGGACAGTTCCTACGAGCAGTACTTC CASSQEGGDSSYEQYF
. TRBJ2-1 TRBV5-8 . TGTGCCAGCAGCTTGGGGCAGGGAGGTATCTTC CASSLGQGGIF
TRBD2 TRBJ2-3 TRBV5-6 . TGTGCCAGCAGCTTGGGAGGCGGGGGGAGGGCAGATACGCAGTATTTT CASSLGGGGRADTQYF
. TRBJ1-2 TRBV23-1 few TGCGCCAGTCGGGCAGGAGCTAACTATGGCTACACCTTC CASRAGANYGYTF
. TRBJ2-5 TRBV5-4 . TGTGCCAGCAGCTTTGGGGGGACAGAAGAGACCCAGTACTTC CASSFGGTEETQYF
. TRBJ1-5 TRBV5-6 once TGTGCCAGCAGCCGTTACGGGGGCCCTAGAAATAGCAATCAGCCCCAGCATTTT CASSRYGGPRNSNQPQHF
. TRBJ2-5 TRBV5-6 few TGTGCCAGCAGCTTGCGGGAGACCCAGTACTTC CASSLRETQYF
. TRBJ1-5 TRBV2 . TGTGCCAGCAGTGGGGGGGTGACAACCCAGCATTTT CASSGGVTTQHF
TRBD2 TRBJ2-3 TRBV7-8 . TGTGCCAGCAGCTTAGCCCCTAGCGGGGGAACAGATACGCAGTATTTT CASSLAPSGGTDTQYF
. TRBJ2-7 TRBV4-3 . TGCGCCAGCAGCCTCCTTTGGGGCGAGGCGTCCTACGAGCAGTACTTC CASSLLWGEASYEQYF
. TRBJ2-5 TRBV7-2 . TGTGCCAGCAGCTTGGACCTTCGAGAGACCCAGTACTTC CASSLDLRETQYF
. TRBJ2-7 TRBV4-1 . TGCGCCAGCAGCCAAGGCCAGGGTAACTACGAGCAGTACTTC CASSQGQGNYEQYF
TRBD1 TRBJ2-3 TRBV11-2 . TGTGCCAGCACCCGGGACAGGAACACAGATACGCAGTATTTT CASTRDRNTDTQYF
TRBD2 TRBJ2-1 TRBV9 . TGTGCCAGCAGCGGGACTAGCGGGGGGGCCCATGAGCAGTTCTTC CASSGTSGGAHEQFF
. TRBJ1-1 TRBV28 once TGTGCCAGCAGTCAAGTGGCGGACACTGAAGCTTTCTTT CASSQVADTEAFF
. TRBJ1-1 TRBV19 . TGTGCCGGTAGTATAGGGGCAAGCACTGAAGCTTTCTTT CAGSIGASTEAFF
TRBD2 TRBJ2-7 TRBV6-5 . TGTGCCAGCAGTGCAACTAGCGGGATGCAGTACTTC CASSATSGMQYF
. TRBJ1-6 TRBV4-1 once TGCGCCAGCAGCTTCGGGGGCACAGGACGGGGACGGGATTCACCCCTCCACTTT CASSFGGTGRGRDSPLHF
. TRBJ1-4 TRBV11-2 . TGTGCCAGCAGCTTAAGCTGGACAGCAACTAATGAAAAACTGTTTTTT CASSLSWTATNEKLFF
TRBD1 TRBJ1-4 TRBV15 few TGTGCCACCACCGCAGACTACAGGGGGGGATCAGCTAATGAAAAACTGTTTTTT CATTADYRGGSANEKLFF
. TRBJ1-1 TRBV6-6 . TGTGCCAGCAGTTATATAGCCCAGAACACTGAAGCTTTCTTT CASSYIAQNTEAFF
TRBD2 TRBJ2-4 TRBV2 . TGTGCCAGCACTAGCGGCCCATCGAACATTCAGTACTTC CASTSGPSNIQYF
TRBD1 TRBJ1-5 TRBV28 . TGTGCCAGCAGTCAGACAGGGTGGCGCAATCAGCCCCAGCATTTT CASSQTGWRNQPQHF
TRBD2 TRBJ2-1 TRBV11-2 . TGTGCCAGCAGCTTCACTAGCGGGACCTACAATGAGCAGTTCTTC CASSFTSGTYNEQFF
. TRBJ2-7 TRBV28 . TGTGCCAGCAGTTCCGGGACAACCTACGAGCAGTACTTC CASSSGTTYEQYF
TRBD1 TRBJ1-4 TRBV5-4 . TGTGCCAGCAGCCGCGGACAGGGGGAAGAAAAACTGTTTTTT CASSRGQGEEKLFF
TRBD1 TRBJ1-4 TRBV28 many TGTGCCAGCAGTCGACAGGGCCAAAATGAAAAACTGTTTTTT CASSRQGQNEKLFF
TRBD2 TRBJ2-3 TRBV4-2 . TGTGCTAGCGGGACCCCTCCCACAGATACGCAGTATTTT CASGTPPTDTQYF
. TRBJ1-2 TRBV5-1 . TGCGCCAGCAGTCCACGGGGCAGGGACTATGGCTACACCTTC CASSPRGRDYGYTF
. TRBJ1-2 TRBV28 . TGTGCCAGCAGTTTTAAGTCCAGGCTCTATGGCTACACCTTC CASSFKSRLYGYTF